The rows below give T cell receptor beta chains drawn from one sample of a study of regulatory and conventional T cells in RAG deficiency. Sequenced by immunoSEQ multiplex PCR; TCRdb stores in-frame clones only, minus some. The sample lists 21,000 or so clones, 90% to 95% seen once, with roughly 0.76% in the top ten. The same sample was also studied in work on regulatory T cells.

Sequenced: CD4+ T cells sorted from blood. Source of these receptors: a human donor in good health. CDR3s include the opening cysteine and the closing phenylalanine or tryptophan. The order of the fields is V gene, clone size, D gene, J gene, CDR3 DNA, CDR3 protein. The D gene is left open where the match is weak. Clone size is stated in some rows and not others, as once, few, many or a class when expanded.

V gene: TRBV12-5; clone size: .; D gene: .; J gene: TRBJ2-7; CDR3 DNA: TGTGCTAGTGGTTTACTTTCCGTGACAGGGAGGTTGAGATACGAGCAGTACTTC; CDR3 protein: CASGLLSVTGRLRYEQYF
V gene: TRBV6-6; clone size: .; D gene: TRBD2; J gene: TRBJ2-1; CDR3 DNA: TGTGCCAGCAGCCTAGCGGGAGTTGGTCCTGGCGATGAGCAGTTCTTC; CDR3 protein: CASSLAGVGPGDEQFF
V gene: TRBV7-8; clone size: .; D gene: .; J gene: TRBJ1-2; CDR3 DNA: TGTGCCAGCAGCTTGGCCCTTTTAAGGGGAAGGGAATATGGCTACACCTTC; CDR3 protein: CASSLALLRGREYGYTF
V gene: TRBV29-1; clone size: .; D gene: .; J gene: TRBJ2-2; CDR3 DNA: TGCAGCGTTAGCAGCACCGGGGAGCTGTTTTTT; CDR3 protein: CSVSSTGELFF
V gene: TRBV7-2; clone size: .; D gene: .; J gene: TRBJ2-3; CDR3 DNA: TGTGCCAGCAGCCTCGTTCTGGGAGATACGCAGTATTTT; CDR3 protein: CASSLVLGDTQYF
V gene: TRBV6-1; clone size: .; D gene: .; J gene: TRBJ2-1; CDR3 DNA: TGTGCCAGCAGTGAGATCGGACCCAATGGTGAGCAGTTCTTC; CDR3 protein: CASSEIGPNGEQFF
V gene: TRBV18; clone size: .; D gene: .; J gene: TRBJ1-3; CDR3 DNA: TGTGCCAGCTCCCCACAGGGACGGAGCTCTGGAAACACCATATATTTT; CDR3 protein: CASSPQGRSSGNTIYF
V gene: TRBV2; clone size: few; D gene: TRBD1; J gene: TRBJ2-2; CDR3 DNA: TGTGCCAGCAGGGGGACAGGGAACACCGGGGAGCTGTTTTTT; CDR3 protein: CASRGTGNTGELFF
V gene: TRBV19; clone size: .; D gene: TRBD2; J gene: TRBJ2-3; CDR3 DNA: TGTGCCAGTAGCCCGGGACTAGCGGGAGAGAGGAATACGCAGTATTTT; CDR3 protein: CASSPGLAGERNTQYF
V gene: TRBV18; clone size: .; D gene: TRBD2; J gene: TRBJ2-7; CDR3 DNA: TGTGCCAGCTCACCTGGACTAGCCGGACAGTTCGAGCAGTACTTC; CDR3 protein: CASSPGLAGQFEQYF
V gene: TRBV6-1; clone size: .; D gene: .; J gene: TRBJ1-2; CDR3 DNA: TGTGCCAGCAGTGAAACGTGGGATGGCTACACCTTC; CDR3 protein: CASSETWDGYTF
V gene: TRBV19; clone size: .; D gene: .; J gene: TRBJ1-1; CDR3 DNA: TGTGCCAGTAGACCGTTGGACAGCACCACTGAAGCTTTCTTT; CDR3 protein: CASRPLDSTTEAFF
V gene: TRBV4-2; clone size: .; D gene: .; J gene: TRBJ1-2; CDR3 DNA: TGTGCCAGCAGCCAAGCACCAGACAGTTACTTTAACTATGGCTACACCTTC; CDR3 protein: CASSQAPDSYFNYGYTF
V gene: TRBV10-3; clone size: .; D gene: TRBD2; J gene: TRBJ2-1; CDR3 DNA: TGTGCCAAGTCAGGACTAGCGGGGAACAATGAGCAGTTCTTC; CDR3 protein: CAKSGLAGNNEQFF
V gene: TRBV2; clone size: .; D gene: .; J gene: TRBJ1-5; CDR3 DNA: TGTGCCAGCAGTGACGTTTCGAGTCAGCCCCAGCATTTT; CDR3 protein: CASSDVSSQPQHF
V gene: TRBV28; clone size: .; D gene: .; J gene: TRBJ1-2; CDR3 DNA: TGTGCCAGCGCACCGGGACAAAGAGGCTACACCTTC; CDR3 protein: CASAPGQRGYTF
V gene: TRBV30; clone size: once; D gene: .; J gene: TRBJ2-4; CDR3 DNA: TGTGCCAATGGAAGGCCCGCTCAGTACTTC; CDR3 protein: CANGRPAQYF
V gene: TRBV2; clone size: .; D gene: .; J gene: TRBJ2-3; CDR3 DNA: TGTGCCAGCAGTGGGGGCGGGATCGGTGGCACAGATACGCAGTATTTT; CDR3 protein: CASSGGGIGGTDTQYF
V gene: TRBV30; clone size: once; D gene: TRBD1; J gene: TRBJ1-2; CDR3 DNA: TGTGCCTGGAGCGGGACAGGGGGCTCTCGGGGCTACACCTTC; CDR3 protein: CAWSGTGGSRGYTF
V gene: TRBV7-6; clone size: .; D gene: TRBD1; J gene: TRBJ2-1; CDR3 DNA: TGTGCCAGCAGCTCCGGGACAGGGGATAGGCATGAGCAGTTCTTC; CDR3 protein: CASSSGTGDRHEQFF
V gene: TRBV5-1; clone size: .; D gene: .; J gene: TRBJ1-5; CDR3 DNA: TGCGCCAGCAGCTTTGACGGTTACAATCAGCCCCAGCATTTT; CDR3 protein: CASSFDGYNQPQHF
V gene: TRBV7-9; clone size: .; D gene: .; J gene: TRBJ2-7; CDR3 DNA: TGTGCCAGCAACCCATTGGGGGCTTCCTACGAGCAGTACTTC; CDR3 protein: CASNPLGASYEQYF
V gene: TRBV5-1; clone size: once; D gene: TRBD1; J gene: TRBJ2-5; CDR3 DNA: TGCGCCAGCAGCTGGGGACAGGGGAAAGAGACCCAGTACTTC; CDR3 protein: CASSWGQGKETQYF
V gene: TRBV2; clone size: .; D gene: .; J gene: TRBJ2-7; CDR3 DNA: TGTGCCAGCTTACCTGGGGCCAGATACGAGCAGTACTTC; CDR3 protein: CASLPGARYEQYF
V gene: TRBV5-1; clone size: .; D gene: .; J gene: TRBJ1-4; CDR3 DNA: TGCGCCAGCAGCACAGGGAATGGGGGTGAAAAACTGTTTTTT; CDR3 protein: CASSTGNGGEKLFF
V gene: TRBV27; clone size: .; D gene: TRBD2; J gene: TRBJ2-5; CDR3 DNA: TGTGCCAGCAGTCTGGGGGGGGGATTGTACCAAGAGACCCAGTACTTC; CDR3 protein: CASSLGGGLYQETQYF
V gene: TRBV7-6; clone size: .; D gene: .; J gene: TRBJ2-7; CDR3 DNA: TGTGCCAGCAGCCCGGTGGGATCTAGGACGTGGGAGCAGTACTTC; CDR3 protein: CASSPVGSRTWEQYF
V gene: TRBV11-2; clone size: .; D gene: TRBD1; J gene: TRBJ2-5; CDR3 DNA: TGTGCCAGCAGCCGGACAGGGCTTCAAGAGACCCAGTACTTC; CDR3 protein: CASSRTGLQETQYF
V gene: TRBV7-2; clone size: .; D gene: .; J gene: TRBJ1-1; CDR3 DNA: TGTGCCAGCAGCTTGAGGACTTCTGATGAAGCTTTCTTT; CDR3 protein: CASSLRTSDEAFF
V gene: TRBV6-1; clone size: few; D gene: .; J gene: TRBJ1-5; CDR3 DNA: TGTGCCAGCAGTGTTAGGGATGACCAGCCCCAGCATTTT; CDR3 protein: CASSVRDDQPQHF
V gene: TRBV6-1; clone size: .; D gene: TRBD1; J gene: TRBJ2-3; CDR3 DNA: TGTGCCAGCAGGGAAACAGGGGGGCCAGATACGCAGTATTTT; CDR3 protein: CASRETGGPDTQYF
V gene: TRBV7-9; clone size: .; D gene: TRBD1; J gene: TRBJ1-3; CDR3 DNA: TGTGCCAGCAGGGGGACAGGAACAGGAAACACCATATATTTT; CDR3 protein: CASRGTGTGNTIYF
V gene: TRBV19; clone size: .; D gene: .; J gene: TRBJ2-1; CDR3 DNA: TGTGCCAGTACCATAGGGGGGGGATACAATGAGCAGTTCTTC; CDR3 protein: CASTIGGGYNEQFF
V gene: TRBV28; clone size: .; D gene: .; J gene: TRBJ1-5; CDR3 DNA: TGTGCCAGCAGCATCGAGGGTAATCAGCCCCAGCATTTT; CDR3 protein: CASSIEGNQPQHF
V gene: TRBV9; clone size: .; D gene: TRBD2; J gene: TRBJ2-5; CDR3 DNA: TGTGCCAGCAGCCCCACACCTAGCGGCCGTGGGAGAGAGACCCAGTACTTC; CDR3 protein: CASSPTPSGRGRETQYF
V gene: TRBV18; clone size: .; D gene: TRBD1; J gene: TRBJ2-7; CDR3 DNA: TGTGCCAGCTCACCAGAGACAGGGATGTTTACGGTGCAGTACTTC; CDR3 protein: CASSPETGMFTVQYF
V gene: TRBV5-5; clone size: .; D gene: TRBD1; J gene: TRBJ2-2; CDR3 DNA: TGTGCCAGCAGCTCCTCGTACAGGGGAAACACCGGGGAGCTGTTTTTT; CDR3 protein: CASSSSYRGNTGELFF